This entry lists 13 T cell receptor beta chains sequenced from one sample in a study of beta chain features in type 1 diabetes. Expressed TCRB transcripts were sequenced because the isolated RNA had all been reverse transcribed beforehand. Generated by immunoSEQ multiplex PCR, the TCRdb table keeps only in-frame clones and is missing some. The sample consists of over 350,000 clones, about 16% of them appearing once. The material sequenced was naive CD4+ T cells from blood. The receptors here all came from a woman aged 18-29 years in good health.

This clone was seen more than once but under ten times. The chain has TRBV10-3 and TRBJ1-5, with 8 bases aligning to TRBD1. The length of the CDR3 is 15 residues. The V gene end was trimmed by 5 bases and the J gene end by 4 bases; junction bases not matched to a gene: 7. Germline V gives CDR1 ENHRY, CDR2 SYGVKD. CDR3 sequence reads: CAISSGGLGNQPQHF. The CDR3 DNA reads TGTGCCATCAGTTCAGGGGGCCTAGGAAATCAGCCCCAGCATTTT.

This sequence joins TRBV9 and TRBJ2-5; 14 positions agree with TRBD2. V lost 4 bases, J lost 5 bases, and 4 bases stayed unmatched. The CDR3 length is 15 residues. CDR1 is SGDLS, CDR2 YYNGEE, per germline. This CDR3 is CASSTGLAGVETQYF. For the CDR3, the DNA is TGTGCCAGCAGCACGGGACTAGCGGGAGTGGAGACCCAGTACTTC.

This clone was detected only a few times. The CDR3 protein is CAWRRADEQYF. In DNA form, the CDR3 reads TGTGCCTGGAGGAGGGCCGACGAGCAGTACTTC. The chain has TRBV30 and TRBJ2-7, with D maybe TRBD2 (5 bases). This CDR3 is built from 11 residues. V was pared by 3 bases and J by 5 bases, with 8 bases between. Germline CDR1 and CDR2: GTSNPN and SVGIG (reference sequence).

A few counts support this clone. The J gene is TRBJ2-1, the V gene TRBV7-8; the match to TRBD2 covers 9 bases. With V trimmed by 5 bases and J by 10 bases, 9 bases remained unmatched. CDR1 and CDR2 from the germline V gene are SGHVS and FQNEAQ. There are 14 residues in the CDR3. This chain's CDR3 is CASSVAIAGVEQFF. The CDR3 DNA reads TGTGCCAGCAGCGTCGCAATAGCGGGAGTCGAGCAGTTCTTC.

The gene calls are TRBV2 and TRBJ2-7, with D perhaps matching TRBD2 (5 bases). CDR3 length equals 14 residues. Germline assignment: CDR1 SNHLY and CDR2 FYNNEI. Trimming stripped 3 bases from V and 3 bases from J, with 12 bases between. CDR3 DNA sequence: TGTGCCAGCAGTGACAGGCTAGCTAACTACGAGCAGTACTTC. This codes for CASSDRLANYEQYF.

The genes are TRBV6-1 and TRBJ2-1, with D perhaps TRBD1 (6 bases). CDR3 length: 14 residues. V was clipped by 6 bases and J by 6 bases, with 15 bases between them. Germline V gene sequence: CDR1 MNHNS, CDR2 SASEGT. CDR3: CASSRDNKSNEQFF. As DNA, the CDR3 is TGTGCCAGCAGCCGGGACAACAAATCCAATGAGCAGTTCTTC.

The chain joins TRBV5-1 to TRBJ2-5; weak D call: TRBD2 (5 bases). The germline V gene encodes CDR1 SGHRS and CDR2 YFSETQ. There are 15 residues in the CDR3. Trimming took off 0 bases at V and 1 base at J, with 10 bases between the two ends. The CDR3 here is CASSLVAGGQETQYF. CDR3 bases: TGCGCCAGCAGCTTGGTCGCGGGCGGCCAAGAGACCCAGTACTTC.

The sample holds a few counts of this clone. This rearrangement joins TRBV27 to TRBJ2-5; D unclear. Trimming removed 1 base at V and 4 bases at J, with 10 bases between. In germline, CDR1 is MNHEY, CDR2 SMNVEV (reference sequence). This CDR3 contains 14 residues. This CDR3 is CASSLLYSRETQYF. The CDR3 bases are TGTGCCAGCAGTTTATTGTATAGCAGAGAGACCCAGTACTTC.

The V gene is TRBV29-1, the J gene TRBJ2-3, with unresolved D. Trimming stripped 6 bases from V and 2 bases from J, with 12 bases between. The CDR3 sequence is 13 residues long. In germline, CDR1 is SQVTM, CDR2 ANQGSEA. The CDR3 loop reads CSVAIPFTDTQYF. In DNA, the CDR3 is TGCAGCGTGGCCATACCTTTCACAGATACGCAGTATTTT.

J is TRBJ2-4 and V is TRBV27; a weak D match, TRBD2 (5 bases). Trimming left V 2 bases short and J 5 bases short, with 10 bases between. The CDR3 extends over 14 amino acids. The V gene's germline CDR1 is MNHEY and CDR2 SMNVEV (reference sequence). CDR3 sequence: CASSLRRRENIQYF. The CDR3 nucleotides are TGTGCCAGCAGTTTACGAAGGCGGGAAAACATTCAGTACTTC.

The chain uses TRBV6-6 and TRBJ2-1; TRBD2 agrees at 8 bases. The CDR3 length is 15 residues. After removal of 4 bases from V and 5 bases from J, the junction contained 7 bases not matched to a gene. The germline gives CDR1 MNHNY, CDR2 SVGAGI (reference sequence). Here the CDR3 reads CASSSLAGLHNEQFF. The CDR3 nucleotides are TGTGCCAGCAGTTCCTTAGCGGGACTTCACAATGAGCAGTTCTTC.

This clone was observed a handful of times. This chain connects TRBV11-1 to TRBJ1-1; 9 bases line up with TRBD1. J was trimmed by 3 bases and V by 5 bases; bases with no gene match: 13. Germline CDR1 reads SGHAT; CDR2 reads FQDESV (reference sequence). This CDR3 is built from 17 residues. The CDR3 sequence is CASSRIGTGRSDTEAFF. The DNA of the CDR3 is TGTGCCAGCAGCCGCATCGGGACAGGGAGATCGGACACTGAAGCTTTCTTT.

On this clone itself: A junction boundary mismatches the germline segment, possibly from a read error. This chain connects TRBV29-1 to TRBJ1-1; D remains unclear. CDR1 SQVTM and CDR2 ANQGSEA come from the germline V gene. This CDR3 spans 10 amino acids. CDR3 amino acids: CSVGNIEAFF. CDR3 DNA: TGCAGCGTTGGAAACATTGAAGCTTTCTTT.